One and the same sample provided the 20 T cell receptor beta chains below, sequenced in a study of post-analysis software for immune sequencing data. The library was made from cDNA and included unique molecular identifiers. Each CDR3 protein is one row after TCRdb ran MiXCR on the PCR reads. The sample lists hundreds of thousands of distinct CDR3 sequences, roughly 30% occurring once. Antigens of these TCRs are unknown. Overall study results and limits: The five TRBV segments detected at higher frequency in patients than in controls included TRBV5-6, TRBV5-1 and TRBV20-1.

Sequenced sample: blood. All receptors come from a girl aged 10-17 years with multiple sclerosis.

The sample holds a few counts of this clonotype. The chain recombines TRBV5-1 with TRBJ2-3; tentative D call: TRBD1 (6 bases). V lost 4 bases to trimming and J lost 3 bases, with 15 bases between them. The CDR3 runs to 15 residues. In germline, CDR1 is SGHRS, CDR2 YFSETQ. As DNA, the CDR3 is TGCGCCAGCAGCCACCGGGACATAGGAACAGATACGCAGTATTTT. It specifies CASSHRDIGTDTQYF.

The gene calls are TRBV10-3 and TRBJ2-3; D perhaps matches TRBD1 (6 bases). CDR1 and CDR2 from the germline V gene are ENHRY and SYGVKD. The V gene lost 6 bases and the J gene lost 0 bases, with 16 bases spanning the gap. This CDR3 comprises 16 residues. CDR3 DNA sequence: TGTGCCATCAGGCGACAGGCTTCCGAAAGCACAGATACGCAGTATTTT. Translation gives CAIRRQASESTDTQYF.

The chain links TRBV20-1 to TRBJ1-5, with D perhaps TRBD1 (6 bases). Germline values: CDR1 DFQATT, CDR2 SNEGSKA (reference sequence). The V end was cut by 1 base, the J end by 0 bases, with 13 bases between. The CDR3 runs to 16 residues. The CDR3 DNA reads as TGCAGTGCTAGAGGCAGGGGACGTAATAGCAATCAGCCCCAGCATTTT. Protein: CSARGRGRNSNQPQHF.

This clonotype was observed a few times. The chain carries TRBV20-1 and TRBJ2-3; 9 nucleotides match TRBD2. This CDR3 comprises 16 residues. Germline loops: CDR1 DFQATT, CDR2 SNEGSKA (reference sequence). V lost 5 bases to trimming and J lost 7 bases; unmatched junction nucleotides: 16. CDR3 nucleotide sequence: TGCAGTGCTGCCTCAACGCTAGCGGGGTGGACCCATACGCAGTATTTT. It is translated as CSAASTLAGWTHTQYF.

This clonotype was observed a handful of times. This sequence joins TRBV29-1 and TRBJ1-4, with TRBD1 identical over 7 bases. Trimming took 4 bases from V and 7 from J; bases not matched to a gene: 9. The CDR3 runs to 14 residues. Germline values: CDR1 SQVTM, CDR2 ANQGSEA. CDR3 bases: TGCAGCGTTGCGATGGGGACAGCCGGTGAAAAACTGTTTTTT. It is translated as CSVAMGTAGEKLFF.

V usage is TRBV27 and J usage is TRBJ1-1, with D perhaps matching TRBD1 (5 bases). The CDR3 contains 13 residues. Germline-derived CDR1 and CDR2 are MNHEY and SMNVEV (reference sequence). Trimming stripped 3 bases from V and 8 bases from J, with 13 bases between. CDR3 region: CASSFGGGGEAFF. The CDR3 bases are TGTGCCAGCAGTTTTGGGGGTGGGGGGGAAGCTTTCTTT.

This clonotype was detected only a few times. The genes are TRBV28 and TRBJ2-5, with TRBD2 matching over 11 bases. Germline CDR1 MDHEN, CDR2 SYDVKM. The CDR3 covers 18 residues. Trimming removed 5 bases from V and 2 bases from J; junction bases left unmatched: 13. The CDR3 here is CASSARGTSGRDQETQYF. CDR3 DNA: TGTGCCAGCAGTGCCCGGGGTACTAGCGGGAGAGATCAAGAGACCCAGTACTTC.

The chain has TRBV11-2 and TRBJ2-3; TRBD1 agrees at 7 bases. From germline, CDR1 is SGHAT and CDR2 FQNNGV. The CDR3 totals 15 residues. V lost 6 bases and J lost 3; bases outside the gene matches: 9. The CDR3 reads CASRGNRGSTDTQYF. The CDR3 DNA sequence: TGTGCCAGCAGGGGAAACAGGGGATCTACAGATACGCAGTATTTT.

The V gene is TRBV27, the J gene TRBJ2-5, with 9 nucleotides matching TRBD2. The germline CDR1 and CDR2 sequences are MNHEY and SMNVEV (reference sequence). V shed 3 bases and J 3 bases; nucleotides not matched to a gene: 2. The CDR3 runs to 14 residues. The CDR3 loop reads CASSFASGKETQYF. CDR3 in DNA: TGTGCCAGCAGTTTCGCTAGCGGGAAAGAGACCCAGTACTTC.

This clonotype was counted between two and nine times. The V gene is TRBV12-5, the J gene TRBJ2-4; possible D gene TRBD1, 6 bases. V gave up 2 bases and J gave up 1 base, with 15 bases separating them. Germline-derived CDR1 and CDR2 are LGHNT and FRNRAP. CDR3 length equals 17 residues. CDR3 sequence (DNA): TGTGCTAGTGGTTTGCCTGGACAGTACCAGGCCAAAAACATTCAGTACTTC. Its translation: CASGLPGQYQAKNIQYF.

In this sample, this clonotype turned up a few times. The gene calls are TRBV18 and TRBJ2-5; D remains unclear. The V and J ends lost 3 bases and 5 bases respectively, with 7 bases between them. This CDR3 is built from 12 residues. Germline CDR1 and CDR2: KGHSH and LQKENI. CDR3 residues: CASSPQSETQYF. The CDR3 nucleotides read TGTGCCAGCTCACCCCAATCCGAGACCCAGTACTTC.

The rearrangement joins TRBV28 to TRBJ2-7; tentative D call: TRBD1 (6 bases). The assigned J gene may be wrong: the sequence end matches TRBJ2-5 better. This CDR3 is 13 amino acids long. In germline, CDR1 is MDHEN, CDR2 SYDVKM. In DNA form, the CDR3 reads TGTGCCAGCAGTTTAGGGACATGGGAGACCCAGTACTTC. Translated: CASSLGTWETQYF.

The rearrangement joins TRBV27 to TRBJ2-2, with D possibly called TRBD1 or TRBD2 (6 bases each). V was pared by 8 bases and J by 3 bases, with 22 bases between. The germline gives CDR1 MNHEY, CDR2 SMNVEV (reference sequence). The CDR3 is 17 amino acids. The CDR3: CASALWGAGIDTGELFF. CDR3 DNA: TGTGCCAGCGCTTTATGGGGGGCAGGGATAGACACCGGGGAGCTGTTTTTT.

V is TRBV7-2 and J is TRBJ1-2, with 9 bases fitting TRBD1. The CDR3 extends over 16 amino acids. Per germline, CDR1 SGHTA and CDR2 FQGNSA. J was trimmed by 7 bases and V by 5 bases; bases with no gene match: 14. The CDR3 region has the DNA TGTGCCAGCAGCCAACGACCGGGACAGGGAGGGGGTGGCTACACCTTC. Translating gives CASSQRPGQGGGGYTF.

This clonotype was recorded only once. The chain employs TRBV12-3 or TRBV12-4 and TRBJ1-4, with D hard to call. V was pared by 2 bases and J by 14 bases, with 18 bases between. There are 14 residues in the CDR3. The CDR3 spells CASSLTLRSGRLFF. The CDR3 DNA follows: TGTGCCAGCAGTTTAACGTTAAGGTCTGGCAGGCTGTTTTTT.

The chain couples TRBV9 to TRBJ2-3, with D unclear. Per the germline V gene, CDR1 is SGDLS and CDR2 is YYNGEE. The CDR3 sequence is 15 residues long. Trimming removed 6 bases from V and 3 bases from J, with 17 bases in between. The chain's CDR3 is CASIPSGRSTDTQYF. In DNA form, the CDR3 reads TGTGCCAGCATCCCCTCCGGGCGGAGTACAGATACGCAGTATTTT.

The chain links TRBV7-9 to TRBJ2-7, with 9 bases lining up with TRBD1. Germline values: CDR1 SEHNR, CDR2 FQNEAQ (reference sequence). The V segment lost 1 base and the J segment 3 bases; nucleotides outside the gene matches: 1. The CDR3 runs 14 residues. CDR3 sequence reads: CASSLDRGLYEQYF. The CDR3, as DNA: TGTGCCAGCAGCTTAGACAGGGGGCTCTACGAGCAGTACTTC. Together with reference TRBV7-9 and TRBJ2-7, the CDR3 gives the full variable domain: DTGVSQNPRHKITKRGQNVTFRCDPISEHNRLYWYRQTLGQGPEFLTYFQNEAQLEKSRLLSDRFSAERPKGSFSTLEIQRTEQGDSAMYLCASSLDRGLYEQYFGPGTRLTVT.

The table lists this clonotype with a few counts. V usage is TRBV3-1 and J usage is TRBJ2-1, with D perhaps matching TRBD1 or TRBD2 (5 bases each). CDR1 is LGHDT, CDR2 YNNKEL, per germline (reference sequence). V was trimmed by 4 bases and J by 6 bases, leaving 16 bases between them. This CDR3 has 15 amino acids. The CDR3 coding sequence is TGTGCCAGCAGCCCGGGACGGTGGGGGTTCAATGAGCAGTTCTTC. Its protein product is CASSPGRWGFNEQFF.

The J gene is TRBJ1-5, the V gene TRBV4-3; 7 nucleotides agree with TRBD1. CDR3 size: 15 residues. V gave up 0 bases and J gave up 9 bases; unmatched junction bases: 8. Germline CDR1 LGHNA, CDR2 YSLEER. The CDR3 DNA is TGCGCCAGCAGCCAAGACAGGGGGGGACCTGGGCCCCAGCATTTT. This sequence encodes CASSQDRGGPGPQHF.

This chain links TRBV10-3 with TRBJ2-4; 13 bases fit TRBD2. The CDR3 sequence is 13 residues long. The germline V gene encodes CDR1 ENHRY and CDR2 SYGVKD. The V segment lost 2 bases and the J segment 14 bases; nucleotides outside the gene matches: 3. CDR3 sequence reads: CAISERGLAGEYF. CDR3 nucleotide sequence: TGTGCCATCAGTGAGCGCGGACTAGCGGGAGAGTACTTC.